The next 25 T cell receptor beta chains were all read from a single sample in a study of human T cells and chemical hapten exposure (dated by TCRdb to the early 2020s). This specimen's time point label, per the study, means: patch test 1, 2 weeks after DPC sensitization. Explained via the paper, the treatment or condition label denotes: therapeutic diphenylcyclopropenone sensitization with weekly scalp DPC. To prepare the library, RACE was applied. These reads were obtained on a NextSeq 500. TCRdb reran the public reads through fastp at Q25 and MiXCR, keeping productive beta chains. CDR3 protein sequences are deduplicated, and each keeps its most common genes and DNA. The table for this sample lists 300,000 to 450,000 distinct CDR3 sequences; 4.8% of them were counted only once. Approximately 2.5% of the sample belongs to the ten largest clones. Here the sequenced sample was whole blood, taken in connection with sensitization to the hapten diphenylcyclopropenone (DPC). The receptors come from a woman aged 45-65 years with alopecia areata. Some clones in this sample may be carry-over from other donors' samples.

This clonotype has ten or more counts. The chain carries TRBV19 and TRBJ1-4, with a tentative D call TRBD1 (5 bases). The germline gives CDR1 LNHDA, CDR2 SQIVND (reference sequence). Trimming removed 2 bases at V and 2 bases at J, with 9 bases between. The CDR3 length is 15 residues. CDR3 nucleotide sequence: TGTGCCAGTAGTATACGGGGGAACACTAATGAAAAACTGTTTTTT. Its translation is CASSIRGNTNEKLFF.

The table lists this clonotype with many counts. V usage is TRBV18 and J usage is TRBJ1-4; unclear D gene. V lost 4 bases and J 4 bases, leaving 16 bases between the germline ends. The CDR3 has 16 residues. CDR1 is KGHSH and CDR2 is LQKENI in the germline V gene. This CDR3 reads CASSLGVLSLNEKLFF. CDR3 DNA: TGTGCCAGCTCACTGGGTGTGTTGAGCCTTAATGAAAAACTGTTTTTT.

The table lists this clonotype with a few counts. The chain carries TRBV29-1 and TRBJ2-1; a possible D gene is TRBD1 (6 bases). The V and J ends lost 5 bases and 0 bases respectively, with 14 bases between them. From germline, CDR1 is SQVTM and CDR2 ANQGSEA. This CDR3 has 15 residues. The CDR3 sequence is CSVFRGSSSYNEQFF. As DNA, the CDR3 is TGCAGCGTTTTTAGGGGGTCGAGCTCCTACAATGAGCAGTTCTTC.

The table lists this clonotype with many counts. The CDR3 DNA is TGTGCCAGCAGCTTGGGACAGGCAATCCTCACTGAAGCTTTCTTT. It encodes CASSLGQAILTEAFF. The V call is TRBV7-9, the J call TRBJ1-1, with 8 bases aligning to TRBD1. This CDR3 has 15 amino acids. V was clipped by 3 bases and J by 4 bases; unmatched bases: 7. Germline V gene lookup returns CDR1 SEHNR and CDR2 FQNEAQ (reference sequence).

This clonotype was detected ten times or more. V usage is TRBV9 and J usage is TRBJ1-6; D not certain. V dropped 2 bases and J dropped 7 bases, with 4 bases sitting between them. Per germline, CDR1 SGDLS and CDR2 YYNGEE. This CDR3 has 12 residues. For the CDR3, the DNA is TGTGCCAGCAGCGTCCTAAATTCACCCCTCCACTTT. It yields the protein CASSVLNSPLHF. Combining the CDR3 with reference TRBV9 and TRBJ1-6 gives the whole variable domain DSGVTQTPKHLITATGQRVTLRCSPRSGDLSVYWYQQSLDQGLQFLIQYYNGEERAKGNILERFSAQQFPDLHSELNLSSLELGDSALYFCASSVLNSPLHFGNGTRLTVT.

This clonotype has a handful of counts. The chain recombines TRBV20-1 with TRBJ1-1; D is ambiguous. Germline assignment: CDR1 DFQATT and CDR2 SNEGSKA (reference sequence). Trimming stripped 2 bases from V and 8 bases from J, with 9 bases between. CDR3 length: 11 residues. Here the CDR3 DNA reads TGCAGTGCTAGAAGGGCAGAAGAAGCTTTCTTT. Encoded protein: CSARRAEEAFF.

This clonotype showed up many times. The CDR3 is CASSLLDRGNYGYTF. In DNA form, the CDR3 reads TGTGCCAGCAGCCTCTTGGACAGGGGTAACTATGGCTACACCTTC. The chain links TRBV7-9 to TRBJ1-2; 9 bases are shared with TRBD1. Germline V lookup: CDR1 SEHNR, CDR2 FQNEAQ (reference sequence). V gave up 5 bases and J gave up 1 base; unmatched junction bases: 5. The CDR3 sequence is 15 residues long.

This clonotype was seen more than once but under ten times. V usage is TRBV7-2 and J usage is TRBJ2-2; D unclear. Trimming cost V 1 base and J 2 bases, with 8 bases left between them. The CDR3 runs 15 residues. Germline V gene lookup returns CDR1 SGHTA and CDR2 FQGNSA. For the CDR3, the DNA is TGTGCCAGCAGCTTAGTACCCAAAAACACCGGGGAGCTGTTTTTT. This gives the protein CASSLVPKNTGELFF.

Many counts were recorded for this clonotype. This chain connects TRBV5-1 to TRBJ1-6; perhaps TRBD1 as D (5 bases). Germline values: CDR1 SGHRS, CDR2 YFSETQ. The length of the CDR3 is 13 residues. Between the trimmed V and J ends, which lost 5 bases and 7 bases, there was a span of 10 bases. The CDR3 DNA is TGCGCCAGCAGGGAGACAGTAAATTCACCCCTCCACTTT. Translated, it gives CASRETVNSPLHF.

The table lists this clonotype with many counts. V and J are TRBV28 and TRBJ2-5; D call uncertain. V was shortened by 1 base and J by 3 bases, with 3 bases between the two germline ends. Germline values: CDR1 MDHEN, CDR2 SYDVKM. CDR3 length: 12 residues. The CDR3 region is CASSLSEETQYF. CDR3 DNA: TGTGCCAGCAGTTTATCTGAAGAGACCCAGTACTTC.

The table lists this clonotype with many counts. The gene calls are TRBV5-1 and TRBJ1-1, with a weak D call TRBD1 (6 bases). The V gene lost 4 bases and the J gene lost 1 base, with 11 bases spanning the gap. In germline, CDR1 is SGHRS, CDR2 YFSETQ. The CDR3 sequence is 14 residues long. CDR3 coding DNA: TGCGCCAGCAGCGTGGGACAATGGAACACTGAAGCTTTCTTT. Translation: CASSVGQWNTEAFF.

This clonotype was observed once. The rearrangement joins TRBV24-1 to TRBJ2-1, with D hard to call. V lost 4 bases and J lost 3, with 18 bases in between. The length of the CDR3 is 17 residues. The V gene's germline CDR1 is KGHDR and CDR2 SFDVKD. This chain's CDR3 is CATSDPDGRSYYNEQFF. CDR3 DNA sequence: TGTGCCACCAGTGACCCTGACGGAAGGAGCTACTACAATGAGCAGTTCTTC.

The table lists this clonotype with many counts. The chain carries TRBV20-1 and TRBJ1-2; D unresolved. The V end lost 3 bases, the J end lost 3 bases, and 14 bases lay between the germline ends. This CDR3 contains 14 residues. Germline V lookup: CDR1 DFQATT, CDR2 SNEGSKA (reference sequence). CDR3 sequence: CSASEALDDYGYTF. CDR3 DNA: TGCAGTGCTAGTGAGGCCCTGGACGACTATGGCTACACCTTC.

This clonotype was seen ten or more times. The V and J genes are TRBV9 and TRBJ2-1; D is unresolved. Trimming shortened V by 2 bases and J by 0 bases, and 15 bases separated the two germline ends. The CDR3 is 17 amino acids. CDR1 is SGDLS, CDR2 YYNGEE, per germline. CDR3 in amino acids: CASSVTDETYSYNEQFF. In nucleotides, the CDR3 is TGTGCCAGCAGCGTCACCGATGAGACATACTCCTACAATGAGCAGTTCTTC.

This clonotype was seen at least ten times. The CDR3, as DNA: TGTGCCAGCATTCGGACGGCTGGGGGGACTGAAGCTTTCTTT. This sequence encodes CASIRTAGGTEAFF. The rearrangement joins TRBV27 to TRBJ1-1; D may be TRBD1 (5 bases). The CDR3 loop spans 14 amino acids. Germline V gene lookup returns CDR1 MNHEY and CDR2 SMNVEV (reference sequence). The ends were cut back, 7 bases at V and 5 bases at J, with 17 bases in the middle.

This clonotype occurred many times. V gene TRBV5-5 combines with J gene TRBJ1-1, with a weak D call TRBD1 (5 bases). The CDR3 totals 16 residues. V shed 0 bases and J shed 1 base, with 13 bases lying between them. Germline CDR1 SGHKS, CDR2 YYEKEE (reference sequence). The CDR3 here is CASSLVPDSWNTEAFF. The CDR3 DNA reads as TGTGCCAGCAGCTTGGTCCCCGACAGTTGGAACACTGAAGCTTTCTTT.

This clonotype was observed many times. The rearrangement uses TRBV5-1 and TRBJ1-2, with 9 bases fitting TRBD1. Per the germline V gene, CDR1 is SGHRS and CDR2 is YFSETQ. J lost 4 bases, V lost 0 bases, and 4 bases had no gene match. CDR3 length: 15 amino acids. CDR3 in amino acids: CASSLELGQGYGYTF. CDR3 nucleotides: TGCGCCAGCAGCTTGGAATTGGGACAGGGCTATGGCTACACCTTC.

This clonotype was detected only a few times. The chain carries TRBV27 and TRBJ2-1; TRBD2 matches at 12 bases. V dropped 7 bases and J dropped 10; count of bases not matched to a gene: 11. The CDR3 covers 15 residues. Germline CDR1 and CDR2: MNHEY and SMNVEV (reference sequence). CDR3 protein: CASTSGLAGAQEQFF. CDR3 nucleotides: TGTGCCAGCACATCGGGACTAGCGGGTGCCCAGGAGCAGTTCTTC.

At least ten counts were recorded for this clonotype. The rearrangement joins TRBV5-1 to TRBJ2-7; D gene unclear. The CDR3 is 11 residues long. The germline CDR1 and CDR2 sequences are SGHRS and YFSETQ. The V gene lost 3 bases and the J gene lost 3 bases, with 4 bases spanning the gap. CDR3 loop: CASSSNYEQYF. Here the CDR3 DNA reads TGCGCCAGCAGCTCCAACTACGAGCAGTACTTC.

This clonotype was counted ten times or more. V gene TRBV18 combines with J gene TRBJ1-1; the match to TRBD1 covers 7 bases. CDR3 size: 15 residues. Trimming took 3 bases from V and 5 from J; bases not matched to a gene: 9. Germline lookup yields CDR1 KGHSH and CDR2 LQKENI. The CDR3 sequence is CASSPGTVWGTEAFF. Written as DNA, the CDR3 is TGTGCCAGCTCACCGGGGACAGTCTGGGGGACTGAAGCTTTCTTT.

The chain links TRBV4-3 to TRBJ2-2; possible D gene TRBD2, 5 bases. CDR3 length: 16 residues. Trimming removed 0 bases from V and 7 bases from J, with 15 bases in between. In germline, CDR1 is LGHNA, CDR2 YSLEER. The CDR3 region is CASSQDLERNYGELFF. CDR3 nucleotides: TGCGCCAGCAGCCAAGATTTGGAGCGGAACTACGGGGAGCTGTTTTTT.

The sample holds many counts of this clonotype. The J gene is TRBJ2-5, the V gene TRBV7-8; perhaps D is TRBD1 or TRBD2 (7 bases each). The V end lost 5 bases, the J end lost 3 bases, and 13 bases lay between the germline ends. This CDR3 contains 14 residues. Germline V lookup: CDR1 SGHVS, CDR2 FQNEAQ. The CDR3 DNA reads as TGTGCCAGCAGCCCCAGGGGGGGGAAAGAGACCCAGTACTTC. Protein sequence: CASSPRGGKETQYF.

This chain joins TRBV28 and TRBJ2-1, with D unresolved. CDR3 length: 17 amino acids. V was cut by 7 bases and J by 4 bases, with 23 bases left in between. The germline V gene encodes CDR1 MDHEN and CDR2 SYDVKM. The CDR3 here is CASIPPDLTFTYNEQFF. The CDR3 DNA sequence: TGTGCCAGCATCCCACCCGACTTAACGTTTACGTACAATGAGCAGTTCTTC.

In its sample, this clonotype was seen a few times. The chain joins TRBV24-1 to TRBJ1-5; D not resolved. Germline CDR1 KGHDR, CDR2 SFDVKD. V was pared by 5 bases and J by 6 bases, with 13 bases between. This CDR3 region has 14 residues. CDR3 in amino acids: CATSGRRVGQPQHF. The CDR3 region has the DNA TGTGCCACCAGTGGCCGCAGAGTCGGTCAGCCCCAGCATTTT.

This rearrangement joins TRBV6-1 to TRBJ2-1; 8 bases agree with TRBD2. The V gene end was trimmed by 6 bases and the J gene end by 5 bases; junction bases not matched to a gene: 9. This CDR3 spans 15 amino acids. The V gene's germline CDR1 is MNHNS and CDR2 SASEGT. The CDR3 sequence is CASSSGGGGNNEQFF. The CDR3 DNA reads as TGTGCCAGCAGCTCAGGTGGCGGGGGGAACAATGAGCAGTTCTTC.